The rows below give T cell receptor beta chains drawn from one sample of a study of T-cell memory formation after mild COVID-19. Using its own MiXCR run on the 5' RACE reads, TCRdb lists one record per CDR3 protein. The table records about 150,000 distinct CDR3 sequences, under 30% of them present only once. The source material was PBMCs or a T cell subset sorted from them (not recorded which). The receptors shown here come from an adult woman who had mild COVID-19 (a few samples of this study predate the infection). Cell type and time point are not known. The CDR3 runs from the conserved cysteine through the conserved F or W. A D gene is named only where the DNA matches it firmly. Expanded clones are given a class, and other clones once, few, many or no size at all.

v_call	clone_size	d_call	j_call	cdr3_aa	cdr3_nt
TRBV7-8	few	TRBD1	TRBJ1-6	CASSQDRGPYNSPLHF	TGTGCCAGCAGCCAGGACAGGGGGCCCTATAATTCACCCCTCCACTTT
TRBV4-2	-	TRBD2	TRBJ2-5	CASSQDLGLAGWETQYF	TGTGCCAGCAGCCAAGATCTAGGACTAGCGGGGTGGGAGACCCAGTACTTC
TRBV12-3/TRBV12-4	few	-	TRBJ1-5	CASSLGGGWQPQHF	TGTGCCAGCAGTTTAGGGGGGGGCTGGCAGCCCCAGCATTTT
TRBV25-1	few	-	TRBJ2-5	CASSEFGGQETQYF	TGTGCCAGCAGTGAATTCGGGGGTCAAGAGACCCAGTACTTC
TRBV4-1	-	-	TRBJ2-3	CASSLQPAPSTDTQYF	TGCGCCAGCAGCCTTCAGCCAGCCCCTAGCACAGATACGCAGTATTTT
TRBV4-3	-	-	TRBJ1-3	CASSQTGDLLYTIYF	TGCGCCAGCAGCCAAACTGGGGACCTATTATACACCATATATTTT
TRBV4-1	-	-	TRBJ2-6	CASSPQGGLLIGANVLTF	TGCGCCAGCAGCCCACAGGGCGGCCTGTTAATTGGGGCCAACGTCCTGACTTTC
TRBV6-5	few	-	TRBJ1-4	CASSPGGTNEKLFF	TGTGCCAGCAGTCCTGGCGGGACTAATGAAAAACTGTTTTTT
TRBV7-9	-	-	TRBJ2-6	CASSFPPRSGANVLTF	TGTGCCAGCAGCTTCCCACCAAGGTCTGGGGCCAACGTCCTGACTTTC
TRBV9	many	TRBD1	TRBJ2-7	CASSARDRAGDEQYF	TGTGCCAGCAGCGCCCGGGACAGGGCAGGGGACGAGCAGTACTTC
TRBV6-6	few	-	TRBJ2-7	CASTVTGGSSYEQYF	TGTGCCAGCACCGTAACAGGAGGGAGCTCCTACGAGCAGTACTTC
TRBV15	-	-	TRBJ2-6	CATSNALEGAQGANVLTF	TGTGCCACCAGCAACGCGTTGGAGGGGGCGCAAGGGGCCAACGTCCTGACTTTC
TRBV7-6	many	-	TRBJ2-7	CASSPPGVPPYEQYF	TGTGCCAGCAGCCCTCCCGGCGTCCCACCCTACGAGCAGTACTTC
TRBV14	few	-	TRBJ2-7	CASSPETGGPYEQYF	TGTGCCAGCAGCCCAGAAACAGGTGGTCCCTACGAGCAGTACTTC
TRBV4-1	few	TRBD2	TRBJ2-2	CASSLGTSPGELFF	TGCGCCAGCAGCCTTGGGACTAGTCCCGGGGAGCTGTTTTTT
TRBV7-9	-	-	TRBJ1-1	CASSLRGEGSAFF	TGTGCCAGCAGCTTAAGGGGGGAGGGGTCAGCTTTCTTT
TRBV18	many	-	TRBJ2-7	CASSPRAGIDSYEQYF	TGTGCCAGCTCACCACGGGCGGGAATCGACTCCTACGAGCAGTACTTC
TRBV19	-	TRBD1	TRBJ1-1	CASSISSQGGVNTEAFF	TGTGCCAGTAGTATAAGTTCACAGGGGGGAGTGAACACTGAAGCTTTCTTT
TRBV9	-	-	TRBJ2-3	CASSEGPLSADTQYF	TGTGCCAGCAGCGAGGGCCCCCTTAGTGCAGATACGCAGTATTTT
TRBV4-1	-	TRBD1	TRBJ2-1	CASCRSGGHEQFF	TGCGCCAGCTGTCGCTCAGGGGGCCATGAGCAGTTCTTC
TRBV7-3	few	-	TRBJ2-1	CASSPTAGSYNEQFF	TGTGCCAGCAGTCCCACAGCCGGGTCTTACAATGAGCAGTTCTTC
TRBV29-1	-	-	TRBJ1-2	CSVDRGADYGYTF	TGCAGCGTTGACAGAGGGGCAGACTATGGCTACACCTTC
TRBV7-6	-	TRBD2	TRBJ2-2	CASSSSSGLGIGELFF	TGTGCCAGCAGCTCATCTAGCGGTCTAGGGATCGGGGAGCTGTTTTTT
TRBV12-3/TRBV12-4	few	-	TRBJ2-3	CASSLGVGDTQYF	TGTGCCAGCAGTCTGGGGGTTGGAGATACGCAGTATTTT
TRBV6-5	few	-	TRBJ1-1	CASRGALNTEAFF	TGTGCCAGCAGGGGGGCTCTGAACACTGAAGCTTTCTTT
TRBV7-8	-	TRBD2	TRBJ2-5	CASSLAWLAGGPRETQYF	TGTGCCAGCAGCTTAGCATGGCTAGCGGGGGGTCCAAGGGAGACCCAGTACTTC
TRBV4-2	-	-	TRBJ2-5	CASSQASGGKETQYF	TGTGCCAGCAGCCAAGCTTCAGGCGGTAAAGAGACCCAGTACTTC